The 16 T cell receptor beta chains given below trace back to one sample, sequenced in a study of T cell responses to AZD1222 COVID-19 vaccine. Assay: immunoSEQ multiplex PCR; the TCRdb copy retains only in-frame clones and omits some. The table lists tens of thousands of clones, more than 90% of them singletons. The material sequenced was peripheral blood, taken on day 0 of AZD1222 vaccination. These receptors were taken from an adult in good health.

The rearrangement uses TRBV2 and TRBJ1-5; TRBD1 aligns across 9 bases. The germline V gene has CDR1 SNHLY and CDR2 FYNNEI. The ends lost 1 base at V and 7 bases at J; junction bases unmatched: 8. This CDR3 is 16 amino acids long. CDR3 amino acids: CASSEGRDRATQPQHF. The CDR3 DNA reads TGTGCCAGCAGTGAAGGACGGGACAGGGCCACCCAGCCCCAGCATTTT.

This clone appeared a single time. The CDR3 region is CASSRAGGTNQPQHF. CDR3 DNA: TGTGCCAGCAGCCGTGCAGGAGGCACCAATCAGCCCCAGCATTTT. V gene TRBV5-6 combines with J gene TRBJ1-5; D is unclear. The CDR3 sequence is 15 residues long. Trimming stripped 4 bases from V and 3 bases from J, with 14 bases between. Germline V CDR1 and CDR2: SGHDT, YYEEEE.

This sequence joins TRBV10-3 and TRBJ2-7; D remains unclear. Trimming removed 8 bases from V and 6 bases from J, with 11 bases in between. The CDR3 is 11 amino acids. Germline-derived CDR1 and CDR2 are ENHRY and SYGVKD. In DNA form, the CDR3 reads TGTGCCATCGGGTCCATGGGCGAGCAGTACTTC. It codes for CAIGSMGEQYF.

The V and J genes are TRBV20-1 and TRBJ1-5; no reliable D call. Germline assignment: CDR1 DFQATT and CDR2 SNEGSKA (reference sequence). With 3 bases removed from V and 7 bases from J, the gap between germline ends came to 22 bases. CDR3 length equals 16 residues. The CDR3 here is CSASRKQGGLAQPQHF. Written as DNA, the CDR3 is TGCAGTGCTAGTCGTAAACAAGGAGGGCTAGCGCAGCCCCAGCATTTT.

CDR3 sequence reads: CAIQQGAVETQYF. As DNA, the CDR3 is TGTGCCATCCAACAGGGGGCTGTGGAGACCCAGTACTTC. The rearrangement uses TRBV3-1 (or the pseudogene TRBV3-2) and TRBJ2-5; 9 positions match TRBD1. Germline-derived CDR1 and CDR2 are LGHDT and YNNKEL (reference sequence). Trimming took 10 bases from V and 5 from J; bases not matched to a gene: 8. The CDR3 is made up of 13 amino acids.

The V call is TRBV19, the J call TRBJ2-3; 10 nucleotides match TRBD2. J gave up 6 bases and V 6 bases, and 12 bases lay outside the gene matches. CDR3 length: 16 amino acids. Looked up from germline, CDR1 is LNHDA and CDR2 is SQIVND (reference sequence). As DNA, the CDR3 is TGTGCCAGTAGGCCGAGGAGCGGGGGGGCCAGGGATACGCAGTATTTT. Translating it yields CASRPRSGGARDTQYF.

In the case of this clone: This sample includes further DNA sequences coding for the same CDR3. The chain carries TRBV18 and TRBJ1-1; unclear D gene. This CDR3 is built from 14 residues. The germline gives CDR1 KGHSH, CDR2 LQKENI. The V and J ends lost 3 bases and 0 bases respectively, with 8 bases between them. The CDR3 nucleotides read TGTGCCAGCTCACCCGGACCTCTGAACACTGAAGCTTTCTTT. This translates into CASSPGPLNTEAFF.

Only one count was recorded for this clone. CDR3 in DNA: TGCGCCAGCAGCTTGGCTCAGGGAGGTAACTATGGCTACACCTTC. Translated: CASSLAQGGNYGYTF. V gene TRBV5-1 combines with J gene TRBJ1-2; a weak D match, TRBD1 (5 bases). Germline V CDR1 and CDR2: SGHRS, YFSETQ. This CDR3 comprises 15 residues. The V end lost 0 bases, the J end lost 1 base, and 10 bases lay between the germline ends.

J is TRBJ1-1 and V is TRBV6-5; 7 nucleotides line up with TRBD1. The germline CDR1 and CDR2 sequences are MNHEY and SVGAGI. The CDR3 length is 12 residues. J was trimmed by 3 bases and V by 5 bases; bases with no gene match: 0. The CDR3 sequence: CASSTGDTEAFF. DNA for the CDR3: TGTGCCAGCAGTACAGGGGACACTGAAGCTTTCTTT.

V gene TRBV9 combines with J gene TRBJ1-4, with 10 nucleotides matching TRBD1. The V and J ends lost 3 bases and 7 bases, in that order; junction bases with no gene match: 9. The CDR3 sequence is 16 residues long. The germline V gene has CDR1 SGDLS and CDR2 YYNGEE. The CDR3 here is CASSERGQGETEKLFF. CDR3 coding DNA: TGTGCCAGCAGCGAGCGAGGACAGGGGGAGACTGAAAAACTGTTTTTT.

This chain connects TRBV5-1 to TRBJ2-7; 11 nucleotides align to TRBD1. The CDR3 runs to 15 residues. V lost 1 base, J lost 6 bases, and 6 bases stayed unmatched. Per the germline V gene, CDR1 is SGHRS and CDR2 is YFSETQ. CDR3: CASSLPGQGASEQYF. CDR3 DNA sequence: TGCGCCAGCAGCTTGCCCGGACAGGGGGCCTCCGAGCAGTACTTC.

The J gene is TRBJ2-6, the V gene TRBV30; D gene uncertain. From germline, CDR1 is GTSNPN and CDR2 SVGIG (reference sequence). The ends were cut back, 2 bases at V and 0 bases at J, with 2 bases in the middle. The CDR3 extends over 13 amino acids. The CDR3 sequence is CAWSLSGANVLTF. CDR3 DNA sequence: TGTGCCTGGAGTCTCTCTGGGGCCAACGTCCTGACTTTC.

The table lists this clone with a count of one. This chain joins TRBV7-8 and TRBJ1-4; D possibly corresponds to TRBD1 (5 bases). Germline V gene data show CDR1 as SGHVS and CDR2 as FQNEAQ. Trimming shortened V by 5 bases and J by 8 bases, and 6 bases separated the two germline ends. CDR3 length: 11 residues. Here the CDR3 reads CASSRGEKLFF. In DNA form, the CDR3 reads TGTGCCAGCAGCCGGGGGGAAAAACTGTTTTTT.

The chain couples TRBV7-3 to TRBJ1-5, with 8 bases that match TRBD1. CDR1 and CDR2 from the germline V gene are SGHTA and FQGTGA. The V gene end was trimmed by 5 bases and the J gene end by 5 bases; junction bases not matched to a gene: 8. The CDR3 loop spans 15 amino acids. CDR3 amino acids: CASSPAGQGYQPQHF. As DNA, the CDR3 is TGTGCCAGCAGCCCGGCCGGACAGGGCTATCAGCCCCAGCATTTT.

This chain joins TRBV4-3 and TRBJ2-7; D unclear. This CDR3 spans 17 amino acids. V lost 1 base and J lost 1, with 17 bases in between. CDR1 is LGHNA and CDR2 is YSLEER in the germline V gene. The CDR3 sequence is CASSQGNGNTYSYEQYF. CDR3 coding DNA: TGCGCCAGCAGCCAAGGTAATGGAAACACGTATTCCTACGAGCAGTACTTC.

The chain links TRBV6-2 or TRBV6-3 to TRBJ2-7; the D gene is possibly TRBD2 (5 bases). Germline CDR1 MNHEY, CDR2 SVGEGT. CDR3 length: 16 residues. Between the trimmed V and J ends, which lost 5 bases and 0 bases, there was a span of 17 bases. This CDR3 is CASSPGPRVISYEQYF. The CDR3 region has the DNA TGTGCCAGCAGTCCCGGACCGCGGGTTATCTCCTACGAGCAGTACTTC.